This entry lists 4 T cell receptor beta chains sequenced from one sample in a study of blood T cell repertoires in COVID-19. Method: immunoSEQ multiplex PCR; TCRdb's copy keeps in-frame clones and lacks some. The sample records about 260,000 clones, 84% being singletons. Sequenced: peripheral blood. The receptors were gathered from a man between 60 and 70 years old with acute or convalescent COVID-19.

The chain couples TRBV6-2 or TRBV6-3 to TRBJ1-2; D is unclear. The germline gives CDR1 MNHEY, CDR2 SVGEGT. This CDR3 spans 13 amino acids. The V end lost 6 bases, the J end lost 0 bases, and 8 bases lay between the germline ends. The CDR3 region is CASSVGANYGYTF. The CDR3 bases are TGTGCCAGCAGCGTGGGAGCTAACTATGGCTACACCTTC.

This CDR3 is CASSITGVNTEAFF. CDR3 in DNA: TGTGCCAGCAGTATAACCGGGGTTAACACTGAAGCTTTCTTT. The chain carries TRBV2 and TRBJ1-1; D is unresolved. Deletions cut 5 bases from V and 2 bases from J, with 12 bases between. CDR1 SNHLY and CDR2 FYNNEI come from the germline V gene. This CDR3 contains 14 residues.

The V gene is TRBV7-3, the J gene TRBJ2-3; D is possibly TRBD2 (5 bases). The CDR3 sequence is 15 residues long. The germline CDR1 and CDR2 sequences are SGHTA and FQGTGA. Trimming pared 5 bases from V and 5 bases from J, leaving 17 bases between. CDR3 sequence reads: CASSPLGGEGDTQYF. The CDR3, as DNA: TGTGCCAGCAGCCCACTAGGAGGTGAGGGAGATACGCAGTATTTT.

V gene TRBV27 combines with J gene TRBJ2-7; the match to TRBD1 covers 9 bases. This CDR3 region has 15 residues. V lost 4 bases to trimming and J lost 3 bases; unmatched junction nucleotides: 7. Germline CDR1 MNHEY, CDR2 SMNVEV (reference sequence). CDR3 in amino acids: CASSSTGTGNYEQYF. CDR3 sequence (DNA): TGTGCCAGCAGTTCTACCGGGACAGGGAACTACGAGCAGTACTTC.